This T cell receptor beta chain was captured by sequencing in a study of T-cell memory formation after mild COVID-19. On the study more broadly: TCR clusters showed largely donor specificity.

Overall study findings and caveats: Contracting CD8+ clones were enriched in EMRA, CD4+ mainly in CM and EM.

The V gene's germline CDR1 is SGDLS and CDR2 YYNGEE. Trimming stripped 0 bases from V and 8 bases from J, with 20 bases between. The CDR3 sequence is 16 residues long. On this clonotype itself: Its matching antigen is unknown.

5'RACE with constant-segment primers built TCRalpha and TCRbeta cDNA libraries with UMIs. MiXCR, run by TCRdb on the 5' RACE reads, gives a single entry per CDR3 protein. In the table there are about 260,000 distinct CDR3 sequences, around 15% of which are singletons. The receptor comes from a man aged 18 to 30 who had mild COVID-19 (a few samples of this study predate the infection). Cell type and time point are not known. The chain employs TRBV9 and TRBJ1-1; D call uncertain. The sample taken for sequencing was PBMCs or a T cell subset sorted from them (not recorded which). The CDR3 protein is CASSVGDHRQRGEAFF. Written as DNA, the CDR3 is TGTGCCAGCAGCGTAGGAGACCACCGTCAACGGGGAGAAGCTTTCTTT.